The source of this TCR beta chain is a study of cytomegalovirus exposure and HLA in healthy donors. Findings of the study overall: Relative to the approximately 660-donor mean, N-insertions were reportedly fewer in an Asian-associated ancestry cluster in a later analysis. In vitro assays verified that a few CMV-associated chains recognized CMV antigens specifically. Presence/absence analyses took donor sequencing depth as roughly uniform.

PCR used 60 Vbeta primers and 13 Jbeta primers. Measured with immunoSEQ multiplex PCR; TCRdb has only the in-frame clones, and not every one. Found here are about 160,000 clones, about 77% of them singletons; the top ten hold 1.3%. Germline V gene sequence: CDR1 SGHTA, CDR2 FQGNSA. The CDR3 is made up of 13 amino acids. Trimming cost V 6 bases and J 5 bases, with 11 bases left between them. About this clone itself: Its antigen is as yet unknown.

The gene calls are TRBV7-2 and TRBJ1-3; no reliable D call. The sequenced sample consisted of PBMCs. The receptor comes from a man aged 30-40 years in good health and CMV-seronegative. CDR3 sequence reads: CASRSLERNTIYF. For the CDR3, the DNA is TGTGCCAGCAGGTCCTTAGAGCGAAACACCATATATTTT.